This is a list of T cell receptor beta chains from one sample in a study of OX40 agonist ivuxolimab in advanced cancers. Profiling relied on immunoSEQ multiplex PCR, and the TCRdb table lists in-frame clones only, not all of them. The sample has 50,000 to 75,000 clones; 80% to 90% are singletons. The starting material was CD4+ or CD8+ T cells sorted from blood, obtained in a trial of the OX40 agonist ivuxolimab. The receptor set was obtained from an adult with an advanced solid tumor such as melanoma, head and neck, liver or kidney cancer. Both conserved end residues are part of each CDR3. The order of the fields is D gene, V gene, J gene, CDR3 protein. D genes are given only for firm matches.

d_call: .
v_call: TRBV5-1
j_call: TRBJ2-1
cdr3_aa: CASSSIGPDLNEQFF

d_call: TRBD2
v_call: TRBV6-1
j_call: TRBJ2-7
cdr3_aa: CASSPRVAGAHEQYF

d_call: TRBD2
v_call: TRBV6-6
j_call: TRBJ2-1
cdr3_aa: CASSYTQASGEQFF

d_call: .
v_call: TRBV2
j_call: TRBJ2-3
cdr3_aa: CASRGSGPGGTQYF

d_call: .
v_call: TRBV19
j_call: TRBJ2-3
cdr3_aa: CASSIDLQGNTQYF

d_call: TRBD1
v_call: TRBV5-1
j_call: TRBJ1-1
cdr3_aa: CASSLDGQGAMNTEAFF

d_call: .
v_call: TRBV21-1
j_call: TRBJ1-4
cdr3_aa: CAIPRGTGKIKNEKLFF

d_call: TRBD1
v_call: TRBV30
j_call: TRBJ2-3
cdr3_aa: CARSTGTGANTQYF

d_call: TRBD1
v_call: TRBV18
j_call: TRBJ1-1
cdr3_aa: CASRGQYNTEAFF

d_call: .
v_call: TRBV5-1
j_call: TRBJ2-7
cdr3_aa: CASSLGPSTSYEQYF

d_call: .
v_call: TRBV18
j_call: TRBJ1-2
cdr3_aa: CASSPGTAGNYGYTF

d_call: .
v_call: TRBV6-5
j_call: TRBJ1-1
cdr3_aa: CASSYSAGLSYTEAFF

d_call: TRBD2
v_call: TRBV9
j_call: TRBJ2-3
cdr3_aa: CASSGLAGGTDTQYF

d_call: TRBD2
v_call: TRBV5-5
j_call: TRBJ2-7
cdr3_aa: CASSFSGRADEQYF

d_call: .
v_call: TRBV11-2
j_call: TRBJ2-7
cdr3_aa: CASSPRQYEQYF

d_call: .
v_call: TRBV6-6
j_call: TRBJ1-5
cdr3_aa: CASSPTNQPQHF

d_call: .
v_call: TRBV5-1
j_call: TRBJ2-3
cdr3_aa: CASSPGLPDTDTQYF

d_call: .
v_call: TRBV30
j_call: TRBJ2-2
cdr3_aa: CAWTQGYGTGELFF

d_call: TRBD2
v_call: TRBV2
j_call: TRBJ2-3
cdr3_aa: CASSEFLAVRTDTQYF

d_call: .
v_call: TRBV18
j_call: TRBJ1-4
cdr3_aa: CASSPPLWNEKLFF

d_call: .
v_call: TRBV6-5
j_call: TRBJ1-2
cdr3_aa: CASSLGGGPNYGYTF

d_call: TRBD2
v_call: TRBV5-1
j_call: TRBJ2-2
cdr3_aa: CASSFRTSESPGELFF

d_call: TRBD2
v_call: TRBV19
j_call: TRBJ2-1
cdr3_aa: CASSPLAGLAYEQFF

d_call: .
v_call: TRBV6-1
j_call: TRBJ2-1
cdr3_aa: CASARGYEQFF

d_call: TRBD2
v_call: TRBV6-4
j_call: TRBJ2-1
cdr3_aa: CASSDLLRLAGAPSSYNEQFF

d_call: TRBD2
v_call: TRBV11-3
j_call: TRBJ2-2
cdr3_aa: CASRRLAGSTGELFF

d_call: .
v_call: TRBV21-1
j_call: TRBJ2-1
cdr3_aa: CASSSSRLGLADNEQFF

d_call: TRBD1
v_call: TRBV25-1
j_call: TRBJ1-6
cdr3_aa: CASKGQDNSPLHF

d_call: TRBD2
v_call: TRBV10-1
j_call: TRBJ2-3
cdr3_aa: CASEGLAGGTDTQYF

d_call: TRBD1
v_call: TRBV28
j_call: TRBJ1-3
cdr3_aa: CASSSGQGLSGNTIYF

d_call: TRBD2
v_call: TRBV13
j_call: TRBJ2-7
cdr3_aa: CASSLVGTSGYEQYF

d_call: .
v_call: TRBV20-1
j_call: TRBJ2-3
cdr3_aa: CSARERLQYF

d_call: TRBD1
v_call: TRBV28
j_call: TRBJ1-2
cdr3_aa: CASRGRGNYGYTF

d_call: .
v_call: TRBV28
j_call: TRBJ2-4
cdr3_aa: CASTPNRFDKNIQYF

d_call: TRBD1
v_call: TRBV5-1
j_call: TRBJ1-2
cdr3_aa: CASIHTRDRTNYGYTF

d_call: .
v_call: TRBV11-1
j_call: TRBJ2-7
cdr3_aa: CASSTPYYEQYF

d_call: TRBD1
v_call: TRBV7-9
j_call: TRBJ2-5
cdr3_aa: CASSFRQGAEETQYF

d_call: TRBD1
v_call: TRBV5-5
j_call: TRBJ2-7
cdr3_aa: CASSDTGGATYEQYF

d_call: TRBD1
v_call: TRBV28
j_call: TRBJ2-6
cdr3_aa: CASSYLGQGAKSGANVLTF

d_call: TRBD2
v_call: TRBV7-2
j_call: TRBJ2-7
cdr3_aa: CASSLSGMRYEQYF

d_call: .
v_call: TRBV29-1
j_call: TRBJ2-2
cdr3_aa: CSVSINTGELFF

d_call: TRBD2
v_call: TRBV7-8
j_call: TRBJ2-3
cdr3_aa: CASSPPGGGSIPTDTQYF

d_call: .
v_call: TRBV27
j_call: TRBJ1-1
cdr3_aa: CASSFRESTEAFF

d_call: TRBD1
v_call: TRBV19
j_call: TRBJ2-7
cdr3_aa: CASSIQAPGTGSSYEQYF

d_call: .
v_call: TRBV7-7
j_call: TRBJ2-5
cdr3_aa: CASSLVGGAQETQYF

d_call: TRBD1
v_call: TRBV9
j_call: TRBJ1-3
cdr3_aa: CASSVEKGAGGNTIYF

d_call: .
v_call: TRBV4-2
j_call: TRBJ1-3
cdr3_aa: CASSQELGLSSGNTIYF

d_call: .
v_call: TRBV14
j_call: TRBJ1-5
cdr3_aa: CASSREGNQPQHF

d_call: .
v_call: TRBV11-3
j_call: TRBJ2-3
cdr3_aa: CASSRDFTDTQYF

d_call: .
v_call: TRBV18
j_call: TRBJ2-6
cdr3_aa: CASSQSGFRSGANVLTF

d_call: .
v_call: TRBV10-3
j_call: TRBJ2-7
cdr3_aa: CAISARTVYEQYF

d_call: .
v_call: TRBV5-1
j_call: TRBJ1-1
cdr3_aa: CASIGQGYTEAFF

d_call: TRBD1
v_call: TRBV18
j_call: TRBJ1-1
cdr3_aa: CASSPTGGDTEAFF

d_call: TRBD2
v_call: TRBV28
j_call: TRBJ2-7
cdr3_aa: CASIHSGLSYEQYF

d_call: TRBD2
v_call: TRBV7-8
j_call: TRBJ2-2
cdr3_aa: CASSPGLAPNTGELFF